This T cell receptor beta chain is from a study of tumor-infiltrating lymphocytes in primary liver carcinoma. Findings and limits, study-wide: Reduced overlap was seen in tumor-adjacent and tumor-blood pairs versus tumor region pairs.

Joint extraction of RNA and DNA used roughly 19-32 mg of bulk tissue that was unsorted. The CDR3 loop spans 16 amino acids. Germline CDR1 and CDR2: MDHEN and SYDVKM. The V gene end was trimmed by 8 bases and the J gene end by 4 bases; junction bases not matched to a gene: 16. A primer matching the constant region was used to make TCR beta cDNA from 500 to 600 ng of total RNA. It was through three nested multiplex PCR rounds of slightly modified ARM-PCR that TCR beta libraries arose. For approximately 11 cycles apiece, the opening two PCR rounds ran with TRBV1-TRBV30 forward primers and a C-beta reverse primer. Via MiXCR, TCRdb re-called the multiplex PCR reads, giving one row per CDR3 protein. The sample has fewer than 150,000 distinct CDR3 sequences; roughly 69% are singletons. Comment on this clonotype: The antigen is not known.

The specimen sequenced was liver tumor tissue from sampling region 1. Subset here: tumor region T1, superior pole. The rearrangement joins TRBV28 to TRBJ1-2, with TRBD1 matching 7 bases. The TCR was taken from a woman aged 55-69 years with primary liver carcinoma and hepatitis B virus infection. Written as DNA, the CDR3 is TGTGCCAGCCTTAGACAGGGCCTTGGGATTGGCTATGGCTACACCTTC. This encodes CASLRQGLGIGYGYTF.